Listed here are 32 T cell receptor beta chains from one sample, sequenced in a study of breast tumors, draining lymph nodes, adjacent tissues. MiXCR, run by TCRdb on the multiplex PCR reads, gives a single entry per CDR3 protein. The sample yields tens of thousands of distinct CDR3 sequences, approximately 31% seen once. The lymph nodes were axillary draining lymph nodes from breast cancer patients. The sample was axillary lymph node tissue. These receptors all stem from a female donor with breast cancer. Some clones in this sample may be carry-over from other donors' samples.

This clonotype was seen more than once but under ten times. A much larger clone differs from this one at a single base, so this may be a read error. This rearrangement joins TRBV3-1 to TRBJ1-6; 8 bases match TRBD1. The CDR3 loop spans 14 amino acids. The germline CDR1 and CDR2 sequences are LGHDT and YNNKEL (reference sequence). V shed 5 bases, J shed 15 bases, and the junction held 12 bases outside the gene matches. CDR3 protein: CASSSDRARALLHF. DNA of the CDR3: TGTGCCAGCAGCTCGGACAGGGCAAGGGCACTCCTCCACTTT. Using reference TRBV3-1 and TRBJ1-6 for the parts outside the CDR3, the full variable domain is DTAVSQTPKYLVTQMGNDKSIKCEQNLGHDTMYWYKQDSKKFLKIMFSYNNKELIINETVPNRFSPKSPDKAHLNLHINSLELGDSAVYFCASSSDRARALLHFGNGTRLTVT.

The sample holds a few counts of this clonotype. The gene calls are TRBV6-5 and TRBJ2-1, with 8 positions matching TRBD1. Germline lookup yields CDR1 MNHEY and CDR2 SVGAGI. CDR3 length: 16 residues. The J segment lost 5 bases and the V segment lost 0 bases, leaving 6 bases of the junction unmatched. CDR3: CASSYSTGAGNNEQFF. For the CDR3, the DNA is TGTGCCAGCAGTTACTCGACAGGGGCCGGAAACAATGAGCAGTTCTTC.

As regards this clonotype: A much larger clonotype is one base distant, so this may be a read error. The chain carries TRBV28 and TRBJ2-7; 8 nucleotides agree with TRBD1. V lost 2 bases to trimming and J lost 2 bases; unmatched junction nucleotides: 8. From germline, CDR1 is MDHEN and CDR2 SYDVKM. This CDR3 comprises 16 residues. The CDR3 bases are TGTGCCAGCAGTTTAGTATTTGGACAGGGCCCCTACGAGCAGTACTTC. Its translation: CASSLVFGQGPYEQYF.

This clonotype was found many times. The rearrangement uses TRBV6-5 and TRBJ2-1; no clear D gene. CDR1 and CDR2 (germline): MNHEY, SVGAGI. V lost 8 bases, J lost 7 bases, and 15 bases lay in between. The CDR3 totals 13 residues. In nucleotides, the CDR3 is TGTGCCAGCTCTCAAGTGCCCGGGAATGAGCAGTTCTTC. Its protein is CASSQVPGNEQFF.

This clonotype was recorded at least ten times. The chain is built from TRBV6-2 or TRBV6-3 and TRBJ2-7; a weak D match, TRBD1 (5 bases). The length of the CDR3 is 15 residues. Trimming took 0 bases from V and 3 from J, leaving 12 bases between them. Per the germline V gene, CDR1 is MNHEY and CDR2 is SVGEGT. CDR3 amino acids: CASSYSGRDGYEQYF. Written as DNA, the CDR3 is TGTGCCAGCAGTTACTCGGGCAGGGATGGCTACGAGCAGTACTTC.

The chain combines TRBV6-5 with TRBJ2-2; D is unclear. The CDR3 runs to 15 residues. V was shortened by 1 base and J by 4 bases, with 10 bases between the two germline ends. From germline, CDR1 is MNHEY and CDR2 SVGAGI. The CDR3 sequence: CASSYFGVGTGELFF. In DNA form, the CDR3 reads TGTGCCAGCAGTTACTTTGGGGTGGGCACCGGGGAGCTGTTTTTT.

Of note for this clonotype: The germline gene is not matched at one end of the junction; a read error may be the cause. The J gene is TRBJ2-7, the V gene TRBV11-3; either TRBD1 or TRBD2 may supply D (7 bases each). Germline V gene data show CDR1 as SGHNT and CDR2 as YENEEA. This CDR3 region has 14 residues. The CDR3 here is CACSGTVGVGGQYF. In DNA, the CDR3 is TGTGCCTGCAGCGGGACAGTCGGTGTTGGCGGGCAGTACTTC. Variable domain in full (rest from reference TRBV11-3 and TRBJ2-7): EAGVVQSPRYKIIEKKQPVAFWCNPISGHNTLYWYLQNLGQGPELLIRYENEEAVDDSQLPKDRFSAERLKGVDSTLKIQPAELGDSAVYLCACSGTVGVGGQYFGPGTRLTVT.

V is TRBV6-5 and J is TRBJ2-3, with D uncertain. The germline V gene encodes CDR1 MNHEY and CDR2 SVGAGI. V was shortened by 1 base and J by 2 bases, with 7 bases between the two germline ends. This CDR3 contains 14 residues. CDR3 sequence reads: CASSYLGNTDTQYF. CDR3 nucleotide sequence: TGTGCCAGCAGTTACTTGGGGAACACAGATACGCAGTATTTT.

In its sample, this clonotype was seen many times. The V call is TRBV7-3, the J call TRBJ1-3; D is ambiguous. Trimming shortened V by 1 base and J by 1 base, and 5 bases separated the two germline ends. Germline V gene data show CDR1 as SGHTA and CDR2 as FQGTGA. The CDR3 loop spans 14 amino acids. The CDR3 region has the DNA TGTGCCAGCAGCTTAAGCGGGTCTGGAAACACCATATATTTT. Amino acid sequence: CASSLSGSGNTIYF.

As to this clonotype: Given a much more abundant clone one base away, this may be a read error. Here the CDR3 omits its conserved ending phenylalanine or tryptophan, so a read error is the likely source. The J gene is TRBJ2-2, the V gene TRBV7-8, with TRBD2 matching 14 bases. The germline V gene has CDR1 SGHVS and CDR2 FQNEAQ. The CDR3 runs to 17 residues. The junction had 7 bases not matched to a gene; V was cut back by 5 bases and J by 5 bases. CDR3 nucleotides: TGTGCCAGCAGCCCGCGACTAGCGGGAGGGGGGACCGGGGAGCTGTTTTCT. This translates into CASSPRLAGGGTGELFS.

This clonotype was observed many times. The chain recombines TRBV28 with TRBJ2-7; 10 bases fit TRBD1. J lost 6 bases, V lost 6 bases, and 8 bases had no gene match. The CDR3 contains 14 residues. Germline V CDR1 and CDR2: MDHEN, SYDVKM. CDR3 bases: TGTGCCAGCAGCCCGACGGGACAGGGGAGCGAGCAGTACTTC. Its protein product is CASSPTGQGSEQYF.

As to this clonotype: A much bigger clone sits one base away, suggesting this may be a read error. The gene calls are TRBV7-2 and TRBJ2-5; a possible D gene is TRBD2 (6 bases). This CDR3 is 15 amino acids long. CDR1 SGHTA and CDR2 FQGNSA come from the germline V gene. The CDR3 DNA sequence: TGTGCCAGCAGCTCTAGCGAGAGGGCACTAGAGACCCAGCACTTC. This translates into CASSSSERALETQHF. Full variable domain (missing parts from reference TRBV7-2 and TRBJ2-5): GAGVSQSPSNKVTEKGKDVELRCDPISGHTALYWYRQSLGQGLEFLIYFQGNSAPDKSGLPSDRFSAERTGGSVSTLTIQRTQQEDSAVYLCASSSSERALETQHFGPGTRLLVL.

A remark on this clonotype: A junction end diverges from the germline sequence, so it may reflect a read error. The chain is built from TRBV9 and TRBJ1-6; no definite D call. The CDR3 has 15 amino acids. Per the germline V gene, CDR1 is SGDLS and CDR2 is YYNGEE. Written as DNA, the CDR3 is TGTACCAGCAGTCCCGAGGATCACCTTAATTCACCCCCCCACTTT. Its translation is CTSSPEDHLNSPPHF. Combining the CDR3 with reference TRBV9 and TRBJ1-6 gives the whole variable domain DSGVTQTPKHLITATGQRVTLRCSPRSGDLSVYWYQQSLDQGLQFLIQYYNGEERAKGNILERFSAQQFPDLHSELNLSSLELGDSALYFCTSSPEDHLNSPPHFGNGTRLTVT.

In this sample, this clonotype turned up a few times. The chain combines TRBV4-3 with TRBJ1-4; 10 bases line up with TRBD1. The CDR3 loop spans 17 amino acids. The V segment lost 1 base and the J segment 8 bases; nucleotides outside the gene matches: 10. Germline V gene data show CDR1 as LGHNA and CDR2 as YSLEER. The CDR3 is CASSQGDADRGREKLFF. For the CDR3, the DNA is TGCGCCAGCAGCCAAGGCGACGCTGACAGGGGGCGCGAAAAACTGTTTTTT.

This clonotype was seen only a few times. The rearrangement links TRBV10-1 to TRBJ1-1, with a possible D match to TRBD1 (5 bases). The germline V gene has CDR1 WNHNN and CDR2 SYGVQD (reference sequence). The CDR3 runs 13 residues. Trimming left V 8 bases short and J 1 base short, with 11 bases between. The CDR3 here is CASRLDRNTEAFF. The CDR3 region has the DNA TGCGCCAGCCGACTCGACAGGAACACTGAAGCTTTCTTT.

This clonotype was detected ten times or more. The rearrangement uses TRBV5-1 and TRBJ2-7; D uncertain. The germline V gene has CDR1 SGHRS and CDR2 YFSETQ. Trimming removed 0 bases from V and 3 bases from J, with 19 bases in between. CDR3 length equals 17 residues. The CDR3 DNA is TGCGCCAGCAGCTTGGAGTTCGGGTCAGCCCATATCTACGAGCAGTACTTC. The encoded protein is CASSLEFGSAHIYEQYF.

At least ten counts were recorded for this clonotype. The rearrangement uses TRBV6-6 and TRBJ2-7; no definite D call. V was pared by 0 bases and J by 1 base, with 7 bases between. The CDR3 runs to 14 residues. The germline V gene has CDR1 MNHNY and CDR2 SVGAGI (reference sequence). CDR3 region: CASSYSGLSYEQYF. CDR3 nucleotides: TGTGCCAGCAGTTACTCGGGATTGTCCTACGAGCAGTACTTC.

V and J are TRBV7-6 and TRBJ1-1, with D possibly matching TRBD1 (6 bases). The CDR3 has 18 amino acids. CDR1 and CDR2 (germline): SGHVS, FNYEAQ. The V and J ends lost 1 base and 6 bases respectively, with 24 bases between them. CDR3 protein: CASSLVPAGQELNAEAFF. The CDR3 DNA follows: TGTGCCAGCAGCTTAGTCCCGGCGGGACAAGAATTAAACGCTGAAGCTTTCTTT.

This clonotype was found many times. V usage is TRBV2 and J usage is TRBJ2-1; TRBD1 is a possible D gene (5 bases). Trimming took 3 bases from V and 2 from J, leaving 11 bases between them. Germline CDR1 and CDR2: SNHLY and FYNNEI. The CDR3 has 15 amino acids. The CDR3, as DNA: TGTGCCAGCAGTGATCAGGGCTCGCCCTACAATGAGCAGTTCTTC. This encodes CASSDQGSPYNEQFF.

This clonotype is a singleton in its sample. Relative to the germline gene, one junction end is altered; a read error may explain this. This chain uses TRBV5-6 with TRBJ1-2; 7 bases line up with TRBD1. The CDR3 has 13 residues. From germline, CDR1 is SGHDT and CDR2 YYEEEE. Here the CDR3 DNA reads TGTACCAGCAGTCCGGACAGGATCTATGGCTACACCTTC. Amino acids: CTSSPDRIYGYTF.

Ten or more counts support this clonotype. This rearrangement joins TRBV19 to TRBJ2-1; weak D call: TRBD2 (5 bases). Trimming cost V 9 bases and J 3 bases, with 15 bases left between them. Germline CDR1 LNHDA, CDR2 SQIVND (reference sequence). The CDR3 has 14 amino acids. As DNA, the CDR3 is TGTGCCAGCTCCCCAATAGCGCTCTACAATGAGCAGTTCTTC. It specifies CASSPIALYNEQFF.

About this clonotype: Without the conserved terminal phenylalanine or tryptophan, this CDR3 likely stems from a read error. The V call is TRBV7-2, the J call TRBJ1-3, with D possibly TRBD1 on 6 matching bases. From germline, CDR1 is SGHTA and CDR2 FQGNSA. This CDR3 is built from 14 residues. V was shortened by 5 bases and J by 0 bases, with 8 bases between the two germline ends. The CDR3 DNA follows: TGTACCAGCAGCCCGGGACACTCTGGAAACACCATATATCTT. Translating it yields CTSSPGHSGNTIYL.

This chain links TRBV15 with TRBJ1-4; D may be TRBD1 (5 bases). This CDR3 region has 14 residues. Germline-derived CDR1 and CDR2 are LNHNV and YYDKDF (reference sequence). The germline V and J ends were trimmed by 4 bases and 6 bases, with 12 bases remaining between them. The CDR3 coding sequence is TGTGCCACCAGCACCGCCGGGACGGATGAAAAACTGTTTTTT. This gives the protein CATSTAGTDEKLFF.

The chain recombines TRBV30 with TRBJ1-4, with unresolved D. Trimming took off 2 bases at V and 6 bases at J, with 10 bases between the two ends. The CDR3 is 13 amino acids. Germline V gene lookup returns CDR1 GTSNPN and CDR2 SVGIG (reference sequence). CDR3 nucleotide sequence: TGTGCCTGGAGTACAGATATCCATGAAAAACTGTTTTTT. Translation: CAWSTDIHEKLFF. Combining the CDR3 with reference TRBV30 and TRBJ1-4 gives the whole variable domain SQTIHQWPATLVQPVGSPLSLECTVEGTSNPNLYWYRQAAGRGLQLLFYSVGIGQISSEVPQNLSASRPQDRQFILSSKKLLLSDSGFYLCAWSTDIHEKLFFGSGTQLSVL.

This clonotype was seen repeatedly, ten times or more. This chain connects TRBV15 to TRBJ1-5, with D perhaps matching TRBD1 (6 bases). This CDR3 spans 15 amino acids. Trimming left V 4 bases short and J 1 base short, with 11 bases between. Looked up from germline, CDR1 is LNHNV and CDR2 is YYDKDF (reference sequence). The CDR3 nucleotides read TGTGCCACCAGCACACGTGGACAGAGCAATCAGCCCCAGCATTTT. Protein sequence: CATSTRGQSNQPQHF. The variable domain in full, with the rest retrieved from reference TRBV15 and TRBJ1-5, is DAMVIQNPRYQVTQFGKPVTLSCSQTLNHNVMYWYQQKSSQAPKLLFHYYDKDFNNEADTPDNFQSRRPNTSFCFLDIRSPGLGDTAMYLCATSTRGQSNQPQHFGDGTRLSIL.

This clonotype was seen at least ten times. This chain joins TRBV7-8 and TRBJ1-2; D remains unclear. The CDR3 runs 15 residues. V was pared by 3 bases and J by 0 bases, with 11 bases between. CDR1 and CDR2 from the germline V gene are SGHVS and FQNEAQ. The CDR3 DNA reads TGTGCCAGCAGCTTTGAGGCCATTTCTAACTATGGCTACACCTTC. Amino acid sequence: CASSFEAISNYGYTF.

The rearrangement uses TRBV11-2 and TRBJ2-7, with D possibly TRBD1 on 6 matching bases. The CDR3 is made up of 14 amino acids. Trimming cost V 3 bases and J 2 bases, with 11 bases left between them. In germline, CDR1 is SGHAT, CDR2 FQNNGV. The CDR3 DNA is TGTGCCAGCAGCTTCGCCGGGACACCCTACGAGCAGTACTTC. This gives the protein CASSFAGTPYEQYF.

This clonotype was counted ten times or more. This chain uses TRBV20-1 with TRBJ1-4, with D hard to call. The length of the CDR3 is 15 residues. Germline CDR1 and CDR2: DFQATT and SNEGSKA (reference sequence). V was trimmed by 0 bases and J by 1 base, leaving 9 bases between them. CDR3 loop: CSARDPQRTNEKLFF. CDR3 nucleotides: TGCAGTGCTAGAGACCCACAACGAACTAATGAAAAACTGTTTTTT.

In its sample, this clonotype was seen many times. One base away lies a much larger clone, so this may be a sequencing read error. The chain uses TRBV20-1 and TRBJ2-7; no definite D call. This CDR3 has 12 amino acids. From germline, CDR1 is DFQATT and CDR2 SNEGSKA (reference sequence). The DNA of the CDR3 is TGCAGTGCTAGTATCCAATTATTGGAGCGGTACTTC. This codes for CSASIQLLERYF.

This rearrangement joins TRBV9 to TRBJ2-1; 11 nucleotides agree with TRBD2. There are 14 residues in the CDR3. Germline CDR1 SGDLS, CDR2 YYNGEE. The trim removed 3 bases at V and 8 bases at J, leaving 4 bases unmatched. CDR3 nucleotide sequence: TGTGCCAGCAGCGCGACTAGCGGGACGGATGAGCAGTTCTTC. This translates into CASSATSGTDEQFF.

Of note for this clonotype: The junction differs from germline at one of its ends, possibly a read error. The chain carries TRBV9 and TRBJ2-5; 8 bases agree with TRBD1. Germline V lookup: CDR1 SGDLS, CDR2 YYNGEE. This CDR3 is built from 14 residues. For the CDR3, the DNA is TGTGCCAGCGGCCCAGGACAGGGCTTAGAGACCCAGTCCTTT. This gives the protein CASGPGQGLETQSF.

Note on this clonotype: One end of the junction is discordant with germline, which a read error may explain. The chain recombines TRBV20-1 with TRBJ2-1; the D gene is possibly TRBD2 (6 bases). The length of the CDR3 is 15 residues. Germline CDR1 reads DFQATT; CDR2 reads SNEGSKA (reference sequence). CDR3 region: CSAIPLRDSSNEQFF. The CDR3 nucleotides are TGCAGTGCTATTCCCCTCCGGGACTCCTCCAATGAGCAGTTCTTC.